This T cell receptor beta chain was identified in a study of T cell responses to AZD1222 COVID-19 vaccine. The method was immunoSEQ multiplex PCR; TCRdb's version includes in-frame clones alone and lacks a portion of them. This table has some 130,000 clones, 88% appearing once. V was shortened by 7 bases and J by 1 base, with 13 bases between the two germline ends. This CDR3 spans 14 amino acids. CDR1 and CDR2 (germline): SNHLY, FYNNEI. This TCR derives from an adult in good health. This specimen was peripheral blood, taken on day 0 of AZD1222 vaccination. The chain links TRBV2 to TRBJ1-1; D not certain. CDR3: CASTESMKNTEAFF. For the CDR3, the DNA is TGTGCCAGCACCGAATCCATGAAGAACACTGAAGCTTTCTTT.